The following is a TCR beta chain sequence with its context. Its matching antigen is unknown. These data belong to a study of T cell clones after liver transplantation. Whole-study context: Post-transplant blood was tracked for graft-donor-reactive T cell clones identified in a pre-transplant mixed lymphocyte reaction. Patients counted as tolerant after at least one year off all immunosuppression, enzymes not exceeding twice normal. Study-level findings and limits: In two subjects, few donor cells limited the measurable donor-reactive repertoire.

Repertoires were generated with immunoSEQ multiplex PCR, while TCRdb's copy carries only in-frame clones and drops some. The sample records tens of thousands of clones, around four fifths being singletons. J was trimmed by 0 bases and V by 8 bases; bases with no gene match: 6. The V gene's germline CDR1 is MDHEN and CDR2 SYDVKM. This CDR3 has 14 amino acids. V and J are TRBV28 and TRBJ2-7; 8 nucleotides agree with TRBD1. This sample comprised CD4+ T cells from blood, obtained approximately 3.5 years after liver transplant. The clonotype was recovered from a human patient who received a liver transplant. A share of the T cells may be of graft donor origin. CDR3 protein: CASLQGESSYEQYF. The DNA for the CDR3 is TGTGCCAGCCTACAGGGGGAGTCCTCCTACGAGCAGTACTTC.